Listed here are 12 T cell receptor beta chains from one sample, sequenced in a study of T cell responses to AZD1222 COVID-19 vaccine. Sequencing used immunoSEQ multiplex PCR; TCRdb keeps in-frame clones, though not all of them. This table has roughly 80,000 clones, 75% to 95% appearing once. Sequenced here: peripheral blood, sampled 28 days after the second AZD1222 dose. The receptor source for this set is an adult who received the AZD1222 COVID-19 vaccine.

The CDR3 coding sequence is TGTGCCAGCAGCGGAAAGGGGGCGCTTGGCTACACCTTC. It encodes CASSGKGALGYTF. J is TRBJ1-2 and V is TRBV27; TRBD1 matches at 7 bases. The germline V gene has CDR1 MNHEY and CDR2 SMNVEV (reference sequence). V was pared by 6 bases and J by 7 bases, with 8 bases of the junction left unmatched. The CDR3 loop spans 13 amino acids.

The J gene is TRBJ2-5, the V gene TRBV24-1; D is possibly TRBD2 (5 bases). The CDR3 has 18 amino acids. Germline values: CDR1 KGHDR, CDR2 SFDVKD. The V and J ends lost 2 bases and 2 bases respectively, with 20 bases between them. CDR3 bases: TGTGCCACCAGTGATTCCCCCCATCGGAGCGGAACACAAGAGACCCAGTACTTC. Its translation is CATSDSPHRSGTQETQYF.

The chain recombines TRBV11-3 with TRBJ1-1; D remains unclear. Trimming took 1 base from V and 8 from J, leaving 5 bases between them. Germline V gene data show CDR1 as SGHNT and CDR2 as YENEEA. The CDR3 contains 11 residues. The CDR3 spells CASSLGQEAFF. Here the CDR3 DNA reads TGTGCCAGCAGCTTAGGGCAGGAAGCTTTCTTT.

The chain is built from TRBV6-5 and TRBJ2-7; TRBD2 matches 8 bases. CDR1 and CDR2 (germline): MNHEY, SVGAGI. With V trimmed by 6 bases and J by 2 bases, 9 bases remained unmatched. CDR3 length equals 15 residues. CDR3 DNA sequence: TGTGCCAGCAGCACTCAGCGGGGGTTTACCTACGAGCAGTACTTC. Amino acid sequence: CASSTQRGFTYEQYF.

The chain recombines TRBV12-3 or TRBV12-4 with TRBJ2-2; D is unresolved. The CDR3 sequence is 13 residues long. V was clipped by 2 bases and J by 1 base, with 2 bases between them. The CDR3, as DNA: TGTGCCAGCAGTTTATTGAACACCGGGGAGCTGTTTTTT. It codes for CASSLLNTGELFF.

This rearrangement joins TRBV9 to TRBJ1-5, with no clear D. Looked up from germline, CDR1 is SGDLS and CDR2 is YYNGEE. The CDR3 sequence is 13 residues long. V lost 2 bases and J lost 6, with 9 bases in between. The CDR3 reads CASSVAEGQPQHF. The CDR3 coding sequence is TGTGCCAGCAGCGTGGCGGAGGGTCAGCCCCAGCATTTT.

The rearrangement joins TRBV7-3 to TRBJ2-2; D not resolved. The V end was cut by 3 bases, the J end by 7 bases, with 6 bases between. Per the germline V gene, CDR1 is SGHTA and CDR2 is FQGTGA. The CDR3 spans 12 residues. This chain's CDR3 is CASSLAVGELFF. CDR3 sequence (DNA): TGTGCCAGCAGCTTGGCGGTCGGGGAGCTGTTTTTT.

This chain uses TRBV4-1 with TRBJ1-6, with D hard to call. CDR3 size: 16 residues. The V end was cut by 7 bases, the J end by 0 bases, with 13 bases between. Germline assignment: CDR1 MGHRA and CDR2 YSYEKL. DNA for the CDR3: TGCGCCAGCAAAACGGCCCCCAGCTCCTATAATTCACCCCTCCACTTT. The encoded protein is CASKTAPSSYNSPLHF.

CDR3 sequence: CAISGPDLAGGYTF. CDR3 DNA: TGTGCCATCAGTGGACCGGACCTCGCGGGGGGCTACACCTTC. The chain links TRBV10-3 to TRBJ1-2, with D unclear. Deletions cut 4 bases from V and 8 bases from J, with 17 bases between. The CDR3 is made up of 14 amino acids. Per germline, CDR1 ENHRY and CDR2 SYGVKD.

This chain links TRBV6-4 with TRBJ2-1, with 7 bases aligning to TRBD1. The J segment lost 6 bases and the V segment lost 0 bases, leaving 8 bases of the junction unmatched. The CDR3 has 16 amino acids. Per germline, CDR1 MRHNA and CDR2 SNTAGT. The CDR3 bases are TGTGCCAGCAGTGACTCCCGGACAGGTATACTCAATGAGCAGTTCTTC. Translation: CASSDSRTGILNEQFF.

The V gene is TRBV7-2, the J gene TRBJ1-1; a weak D match, TRBD1 (5 bases). This CDR3 has 14 amino acids. Germline V gene data show CDR1 as SGHTA and CDR2 as FQGNSA. V lost 5 bases, J lost 5 bases, and 15 bases lay in between. The CDR3 region has the DNA TGTGCCAGCAGCGAGTTCGGGGGTGGAACTGAAGCTTTCTTT. Its protein product is CASSEFGGGTEAFF.

This sequence joins TRBV19 and TRBJ1-4; D might be TRBD1 (5 bases). This CDR3 has 12 residues. V shed 10 bases and J shed 7 bases, with 13 bases lying between them. CDR1 is LNHDA, CDR2 SQIVND, per germline (reference sequence). In DNA form, the CDR3 reads TGTGCCACCTCACCGGACACTGAAAAACTGTTTTTT. Protein sequence: CATSPDTEKLFF.